The 3 T cell receptor beta chains below all came from one sample that was sequenced in a study of cytomegalovirus exposure and HLA in healthy donors. Use of 60 Vbeta and 13 Jbeta primers characterized the PCR. Sequencing used immunoSEQ multiplex PCR; TCRdb keeps in-frame clones, though not all of them. The profile shows roughly 180,000 clones, roughly 79% of them singletons. Material: PBMCs. All receptors come from a man aged 45-60 years in good health and CMV-seropositive.

The rearrangement uses TRBV2 and TRBJ1-5; TRBD1 is a possible D gene (5 bases). The CDR3 is 13 amino acids. Germline V gene lookup returns CDR1 SNHLY and CDR2 FYNNEI. V was clipped by 6 bases and J by 4 bases, with 10 bases between them. This chain's CDR3 is CASRGRLNQPQHF. DNA for the CDR3: TGTGCCAGCAGGGGGCGCTTGAATCAGCCCCAGCATTTT.

The chain joins TRBV21-1 to TRBJ2-3; TRBD2 is the table's D call, not checked against the DNA. TRBV21-1 is a pseudogene locus. This CDR3 has 15 amino acids. CDR3 in amino acids: CASSKTSGGTDTQYF. The CDR3 DNA follows: TGTGCCAGCAGCAAAACTAGCGGGGGGACAGATACGCAGTATTTT.

V is TRBV13 and J is TRBJ2-5, with 12 bases fitting TRBD1. With 1 base clipped from V and 3 bases from J, the junction kept 9 bases outside the gene matches. There are 18 residues in the CDR3. The germline CDR1 and CDR2 sequences are PRHDT and FYEKMQ (reference sequence). The CDR3 is CASSLDRSGTGGEETQYF. CDR3 bases: TGTGCCAGCAGCTTAGATCGGTCCGGGACAGGGGGCGAAGAGACCCAGTACTTC.